This is a list of T cell receptor beta chains from one sample in a study of cytotoxic CD8 clonotypes in ibrutinib-treated CLL. Sequencing used immunoSEQ multiplex PCR; TCRdb keeps in-frame clones, though not all of them. This table holds more than 75,000 clones, 77% found once. The specimen was PBMCs, collected after 24 months of ibrutinib treatment. These receptors were taken from a human donor with chronic lymphocytic leukemia. The CDR3 runs from the conserved cysteine through the conserved F or W. D genes are given only for firm matches. Part of the rows lack a size; the others show once, few, many or a class for expanded clones.

clone size	D gene	V gene	J gene	CDR3 DNA	CDR3 protein
few	TRBD2	TRBV5-1	TRBJ2-7	TGCGCCAGCAGCTACGGACTAGCGGGATCCTACGAGCAGTACTTC	CASSYGLAGSYEQYF
few	TRBD1	TRBV27	TRBJ2-3	TGTGCCAGCAGTTACTGGGGACAGGGGAACGCAGATACGCAGTATTTT	CASSYWGQGNADTQYF
once	TRBD1	TRBV10-1	TRBJ2-7	TGCGCCAGCAGCCTGGACAGGGGGCCCTACGAGCAGTACTTC	CASSLDRGPYEQYF
.	.	TRBV9	TRBJ2-6	TGTGCCAGCAGCCTCCGGGAGAGGTACTCTGGGGCCAACGTCCTGACTTTC	CASSLRERYSGANVLTF
.	TRBD1	TRBV5-1	TRBJ1-5	TGCGCCAGCAGCTCATGGGACAGGAAGCTTGGATATCGCAATCAGCCCCAGCATTTT	CASSSWDRKLGYRNQPQHF
.	TRBD1	TRBV9	TRBJ1-2	TGTGCCAGCAGGGACAGGGCAAACTATGGCTACACCTTC	CASRDRANYGYTF
.	.	TRBV2	TRBJ1-2	TGTGCGAGCCGGGTTAGCCCCGCAGGGGGCTACACCTTC	CASRVSPAGGYTF
.	TRBD1	TRBV30	TRBJ1-5	TGTGCCTGGTCCCAGGGGGCGAATCAGCCCCAGCATTTT	CAWSQGANQPQHF
.	.	TRBV9	TRBJ2-1	TGTGCCAGCAGCGCTAACACCGGGACGATGGATGAGCAGTTCTTC	CASSANTGTMDEQFF
.	.	TRBV30	TRBJ1-4	TGTGCCTGGAGCGTGGGGGGGACTAATGAAAAACTGTTTTTT	CAWSVGGTNEKLFF
.	.	TRBV9	TRBJ2-2	TGTGCCAGCAGCGTAGAGAACACCGGGGAGCTGTTTTTT	CASSVENTGELFF
.	TRBD2	TRBV7-9	TRBJ2-2	TGTGCCAGCAGCTTAGGATCGAGCTCCAGCGGGGGGGGCACCGGGGAGCTGTTTTTT	CASSLGSSSSGGGTGELFF
many	.	TRBV10-3	TRBJ1-1	TGTGCCATCACCTCGGCGTCGGGAGAGAACACTGAAGCTTTCTTT	CAITSASGENTEAFF
.	.	TRBV7-3	TRBJ1-2	TGTGCCAGCAGCCGCGCGGGGGGCGAGGGCTACACCTTC	CASSRAGGEGYTF
.	.	TRBV30	TRBJ2-3	TGTGCCTGGACCGACCTTCGGGAGTTTGGTACGCAGTATTTT	CAWTDLREFGTQYF
.	.	TRBV18	TRBJ2-7	TGTGCCAGCTCACCCGATTTGCAGGGAATTCGGTCCTACGAGCAGTACTTC	CASSPDLQGIRSYEQYF
.	.	TRBV18	TRBJ1-4	TGTGCCAGCTCACCGGGCCAGGAGGAAAAACTGTTTTTT	CASSPGQEEKLFF
.	TRBD1	TRBV27	TRBJ1-2	TGTGCCAGCAGTCCAGGGGGCGCGGGAGCAATAATCTATGGCTACACCTTC	CASSPGGAGAIIYGYTF
.	.	TRBV6-5	TRBJ1-1	TGTGCCAGCAGCTTCTCAGGGAGGACTGAAGCTTTCTTT	CASSFSGRTEAFF
.	TRBD2	TRBV27	TRBJ2-1	TGTGCCAGCAGTTTATCCTTAGCGGGAGGTCCCTACAATGAGCAGTTCTTC	CASSLSLAGGPYNEQFF
few	.	TRBV5-1	TRBJ1-4	TGCGCCAGCAGCTTGGCCCATGGCGGGGCTAATGAAAAACTGTTTTTT	CASSLAHGGANEKLFF
.	.	TRBV19	TRBJ1-2	TGTGCCAGTACACCAATAGACTCGGCTAACTATGGCTACACCTTC	CASTPIDSANYGYTF